This T cell receptor beta chain was recovered during a study of technical replicates of blood from a few donors. TCRdb keeps only in-frame clones here, not all; method: immunoSEQ multiplex PCR. The sample consists of 65,000 to 90,000 clones, just over 90% of them appearing once. The CDR3 is 16 amino acids. V lost 4 bases to trimming and J lost 4 bases; unmatched junction nucleotides: 7. Germline V CDR1 and CDR2: KGHSH, LQKENI. This sequence originates from a human donor in good health. The sequenced material came from T cells isolated from PBMCs. The chain links TRBV18 to TRBJ2-1; 10 bases match TRBD1. DNA of the CDR3: TGTGCCAGCTCACTCCACGGGACAGGGGTGTACAATGAGCAGTTCTTC. This gives the protein CASSLHGTGVYNEQFF. Filled out from reference TRBV18 and TRBJ2-1, the complete variable domain reads NAGVMQNPRHLVRRRGQEARLRCSPMKGHSHVYWYRQLPEEGLKFMVYLQKENIIDESGMPKERFSAEFPKEGPSILRIQQVVRGDSAAYFCASSLHGTGVYNEQFFGPGTRLTVL.